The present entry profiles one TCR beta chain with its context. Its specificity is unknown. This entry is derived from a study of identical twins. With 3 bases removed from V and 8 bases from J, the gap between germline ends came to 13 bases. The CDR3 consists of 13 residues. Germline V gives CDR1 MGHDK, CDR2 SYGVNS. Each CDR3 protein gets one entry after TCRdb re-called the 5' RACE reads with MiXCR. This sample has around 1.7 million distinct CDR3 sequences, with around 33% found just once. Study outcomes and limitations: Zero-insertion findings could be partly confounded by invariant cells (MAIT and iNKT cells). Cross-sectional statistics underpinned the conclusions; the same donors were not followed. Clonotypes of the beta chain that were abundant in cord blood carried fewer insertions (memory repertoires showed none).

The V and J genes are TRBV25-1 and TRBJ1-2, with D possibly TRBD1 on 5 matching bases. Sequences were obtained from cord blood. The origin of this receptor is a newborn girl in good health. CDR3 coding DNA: TGTGCCAGCAGTGATAGGACAACAAGCGGCTACACCTTC. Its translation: CASSDRTTSGYTF.